This is a list of T cell receptor beta chains from one sample in a study of control samples from healthy donors and cancer patients. Only in-frame clones appear in the TCRdb table, and some are missing; sequencing was by immunoSEQ multiplex PCR. The table records tens of thousands of clones, about 95% of them present only once. Specimen: blood. The receptors shown here come from a woman aged 25 to 39 in good health. Each CDR3 is given with its conserved first and last residue. D genes are given only for firm matches. Not every row has a clone size; where given, it reads once, few, many or a size class.

>.|TRBJ2-2|.|TRBV24-1
CATGGLLDTGELFF
TGTGCCACCGGGGGACTTCTCGACACCGGGGAGCTGTTTTTT
>.|TRBJ2-2|.|TRBV9
CASIPNTGELFF
TGTGCCAGCATCCCGAACACCGGGGAGCTGTTTTTT
>TRBD1|TRBJ1-2|.|TRBV11-3
CASSLGTGEHGYTF
TGTGCCAGCAGCTTAGGGACAGGAGAACATGGCTACACCTTC
>.|TRBJ1-6|.|TRBV5-1
CASSLQGRENSPLHF
TGCGCCAGCAGCTTGCAGGGCAGGGAGAATTCACCCCTCCACTTT
>.|TRBJ2-7|.|TRBV29-1
CSALGGPILYEQYF
TGCAGCGCCCTTGGCGGGCCGATCCTCTACGAGCAGTACTTC
>.|TRBJ1-6|.|TRBV6-5
CASTLQRGSGSPLHF
TGTGCCAGCACCCTCCAGCGGGGGTCCGGTTCACCCCTCCACTTT
>.|TRBJ1-2|.|TRBV15
CATSRGSSLGTF
TGTGCCACCAGCAGAGGTTCAAGTCTAGGCACCTTC
>.|TRBJ2-4|few|TRBV19
CASSIPSAKNIQYF
TGTGCCAGTAGTATACCGAGCGCGAAAAACATTCAGTACTTC
>TRBD1|TRBJ2-6|.|TRBV12-3/TRBV12-4
CASSYFRGQLAF
TGTGCCAGCAGTTACTTCAGGGGACAGCTGGCTTTC
>.|TRBJ2-1|.|TRBV20-1
CSAIDGNEQFF
TGCAGTGCTATCGACGGCAATGAGCAGTTCTTC
>.|TRBJ1-3|.|TRBV6-5
CASSYFGLGNTIYF
TGTGCCAGCAGTTACTTTGGCCTAGGAAACACCATATATTTT
>TRBD1|TRBJ1-2|.|TRBV28
CASSSRQGQNYGYTF
TGTGCCAGCAGTTCTCGACAGGGACAAAACTATGGCTACACCTTC
>.|TRBJ2-3|.|TRBV10-1
CASSKGLLFTDTQYF
TGCGCCAGCAGTAAGGGACTTCTTTTCACAGATACGCAGTATTTT
>.|TRBJ1-1|.|TRBV5-1
CASSSRGDEAFF
TGCGCCAGCAGCTCCAGGGGTGATGAAGCTTTCTTT
>.|TRBJ1-1|.|TRBV7-9
CASRPINTEAFF
TGTGCCAGCAGACCCATTAACACTGAAGCTTTCTTT
>.|TRBJ2-5|.|TRBV12-3/TRBV12-4
CASSFSETQYF
TGTGCCAGCAGTTTTTCGGAGACCCAGTACTTC
>.|TRBJ2-1|.|TRBV20-1
CSASFYEQFF
TGCAGTGCTAGTTTCTATGAGCAGTTCTTC
>.|TRBJ1-6|.|TRBV28
CASSGIILYNSPLHF
TGTGCCAGCAGCGGGATTATACTTTATAATTCACCCCTCCACTTT
>.|TRBJ1-5|.|TRBV11-2
CASSLAVNQPQHF
TGTGCCAGCAGCTTAGCAGTCAATCAGCCCCAGCATTTT
>TRBD1|TRBJ1-2|.|TRBV20-1
CSASGAGQGSSPLF
TGCAGTGCTAGTGGGGCGGGACAGGGATCTTCCCCCCTCTTC
>.|TRBJ1-1|.|TRBV2
CASSRDFSTEAFF
TGTGCCAGCTCCAGGGACTTTAGCACTGAAGCTTTCTTT
>TRBD1|TRBJ1-1|.|TRBV10-1
CASSEGTGGYTEAFF
TGCGCCAGCAGTGAAGGGACAGGGGGCTACACTGAAGCTTTCTTT
>.|TRBJ1-5|.|TRBV19
CASSIIVNLNQPQHF
TGTGCCAGTAGTATCATCGTTAACCTCAATCAGCCCCAGCATTTT
>.|TRBJ1-5|.|TRBV2
CASNPGLGVAQHF
TGTGCCAGCAACCCGGGTCTCGGAGTGGCCCAGCATTTT
>TRBD1|TRBJ1-1|.|TRBV6-5
CASSNDRAAEAFF
TGTGCCAGCAGCAACGACAGGGCGGCTGAAGCTTTCTTT
>.|TRBJ1-1|.|TRBV6-1
CASSELAAVF
TGTGCCAGCAGTGAACTGGCAGCTGTCTTT
>TRBD1|TRBJ2-5|.|TRBV7-9
CASSSGDRGAQETQYF
TGTGCCAGCAGCTCTGGAGACAGGGGGGCTCAAGAGACCCAGTACTTC
>TRBD1|TRBJ2-1|once|TRBV7-6
CASSLGQALYNEQFF
TGTGCCAGCAGCTTGGGACAGGCGCTTTACAATGAGCAGTTCTTC
>.|TRBJ1-4|.|TRBV30
CAWSVGSVGEKLFF
TGTGCCTGGAGTGTAGGGTCGGTGGGTGAAAAACTGTTTTTT
>.|TRBJ1-3|.|TRBV12-5
CASGLRRVEGNTIYF
TGTGCTAGTGGTTTGAGGCGGGTTGAGGGAAACACCATATATTTT
>.|TRBJ1-5|.|TRBV2
CASSAEGSSNQPQHF
TGTGCCAGCAGTGCGGAGGGGTCGAGCAATCAGCCCCAGCATTTT
>.|TRBJ1-1|.|TRBV6-5
CACYWDEAFF
TGTGCCTGCTACTGGGATGAAGCTTTCTTT
>.|TRBJ2-7|.|TRBV15
CATSREGHGPYEQYF
TGTGCCACCAGCAGAGAAGGACACGGGCCCTACGAGCAGTACTTC
>.|TRBJ1-5|.|TRBV18
CASSRARTQKGNQPQHF
TGTGCCAGCTCACGCGCAAGGACACAAAAGGGGAATCAGCCCCAGCATTTT
>.|TRBJ1-3|.|TRBV5-1
CASSLGGQSGNTIYF
TGCGCCAGCAGCTTGGGAGGACAGAGCGGAAACACCATATATTTT